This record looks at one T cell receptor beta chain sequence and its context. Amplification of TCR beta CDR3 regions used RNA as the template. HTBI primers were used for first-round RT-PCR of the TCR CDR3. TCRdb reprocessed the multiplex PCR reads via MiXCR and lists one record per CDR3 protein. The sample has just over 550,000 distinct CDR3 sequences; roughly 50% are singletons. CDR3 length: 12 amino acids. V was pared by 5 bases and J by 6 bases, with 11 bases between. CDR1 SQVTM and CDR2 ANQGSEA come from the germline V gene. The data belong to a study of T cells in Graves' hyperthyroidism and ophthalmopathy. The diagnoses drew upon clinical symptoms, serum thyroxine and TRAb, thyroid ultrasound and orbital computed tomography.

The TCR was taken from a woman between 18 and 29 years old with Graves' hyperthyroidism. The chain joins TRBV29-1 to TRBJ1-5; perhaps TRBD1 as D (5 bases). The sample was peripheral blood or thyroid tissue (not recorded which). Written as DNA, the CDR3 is TGCAGCGTTACGAGCGGGACTCAGCCCCAGCATTTT. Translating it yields CSVTSGTQPQHF.